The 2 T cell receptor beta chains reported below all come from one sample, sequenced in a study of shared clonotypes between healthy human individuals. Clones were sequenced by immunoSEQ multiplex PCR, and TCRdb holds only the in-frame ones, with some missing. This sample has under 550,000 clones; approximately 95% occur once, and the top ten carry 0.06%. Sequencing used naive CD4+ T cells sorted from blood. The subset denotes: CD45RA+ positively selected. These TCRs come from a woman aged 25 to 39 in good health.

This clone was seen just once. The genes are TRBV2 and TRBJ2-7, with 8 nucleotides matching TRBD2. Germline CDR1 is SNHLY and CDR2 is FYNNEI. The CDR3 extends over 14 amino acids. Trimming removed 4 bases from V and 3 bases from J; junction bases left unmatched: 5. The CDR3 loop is CASSAGREGYEQYF. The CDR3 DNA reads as TGTGCCAGCAGTGCCGGGAGGGAGGGCTACGAGCAGTACTTC.

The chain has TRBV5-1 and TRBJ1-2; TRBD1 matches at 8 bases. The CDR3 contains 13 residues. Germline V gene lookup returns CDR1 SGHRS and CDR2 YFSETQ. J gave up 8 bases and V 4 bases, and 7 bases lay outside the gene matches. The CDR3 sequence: CASSPGQGGGYTF. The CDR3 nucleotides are TGCGCCAGCAGCCCCGGACAGGGAGGAGGCTACACCTTC.